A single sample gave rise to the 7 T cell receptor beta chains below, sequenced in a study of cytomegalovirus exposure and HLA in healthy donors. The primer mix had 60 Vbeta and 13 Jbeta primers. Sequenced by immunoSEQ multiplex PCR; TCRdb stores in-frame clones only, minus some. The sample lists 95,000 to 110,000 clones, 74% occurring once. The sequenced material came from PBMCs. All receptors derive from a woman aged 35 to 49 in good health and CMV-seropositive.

The CDR3 coding sequence is TGCAGCGTTAGGAGGAAACAAGAGACCCAGTACTTC. The encoded protein is CSVRRKQETQYF. J is TRBJ2-5 and V is TRBV29-1, with D possibly matching TRBD2 (5 bases). Trimming removed 5 bases at V and 2 bases at J, with 9 bases between. The CDR3 totals 12 residues. Germline assignment: CDR1 SQVTM and CDR2 ANQGSEA.

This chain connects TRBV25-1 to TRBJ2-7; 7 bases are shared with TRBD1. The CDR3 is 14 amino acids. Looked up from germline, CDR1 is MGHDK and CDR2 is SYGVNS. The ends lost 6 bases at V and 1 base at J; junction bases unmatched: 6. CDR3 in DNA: TGTGCCAGCAGATACGGGACAGAGTCCTACGAGCAGTACTTC. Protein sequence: CASRYGTESYEQYF.

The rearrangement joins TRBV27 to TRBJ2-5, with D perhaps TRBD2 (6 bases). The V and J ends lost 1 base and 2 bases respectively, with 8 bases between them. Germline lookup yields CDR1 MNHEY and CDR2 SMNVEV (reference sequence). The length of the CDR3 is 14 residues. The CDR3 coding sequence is TGTGCCAGCAGTTTATTTGGGGGGCAAGAGACCCAGTACTTC. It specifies CASSLFGGQETQYF.

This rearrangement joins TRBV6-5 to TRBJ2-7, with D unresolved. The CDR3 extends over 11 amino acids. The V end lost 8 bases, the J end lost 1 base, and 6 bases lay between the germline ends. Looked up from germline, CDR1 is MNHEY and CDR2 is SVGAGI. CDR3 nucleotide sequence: TGTGCCAGCGGCAATTCCTACGAGCAGTACTTC. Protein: CASGNSYEQYF.

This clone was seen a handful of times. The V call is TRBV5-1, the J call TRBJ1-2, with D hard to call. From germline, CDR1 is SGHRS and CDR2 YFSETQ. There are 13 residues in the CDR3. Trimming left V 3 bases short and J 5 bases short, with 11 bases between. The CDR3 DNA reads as TGCGCCAGCAGCTCCGGTGAGGCGTATGGCTACACCTTC. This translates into CASSSGEAYGYTF.

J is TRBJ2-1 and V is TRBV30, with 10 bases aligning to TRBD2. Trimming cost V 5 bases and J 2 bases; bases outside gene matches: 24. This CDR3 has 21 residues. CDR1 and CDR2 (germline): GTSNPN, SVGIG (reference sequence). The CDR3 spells CAWAVSIPSGGHSGTYNEQFF. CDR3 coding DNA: TGTGCCTGGGCTGTTTCTATTCCTAGCGGGGGTCACTCGGGGACCTACAATGAGCAGTTCTTC.

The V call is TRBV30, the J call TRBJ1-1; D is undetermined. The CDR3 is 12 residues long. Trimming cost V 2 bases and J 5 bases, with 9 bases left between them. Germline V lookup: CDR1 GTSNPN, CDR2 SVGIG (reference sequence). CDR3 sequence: CAWSPGVTEAFF. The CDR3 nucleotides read TGTGCCTGGAGTCCCGGGGTTACTGAAGCTTTCTTT.